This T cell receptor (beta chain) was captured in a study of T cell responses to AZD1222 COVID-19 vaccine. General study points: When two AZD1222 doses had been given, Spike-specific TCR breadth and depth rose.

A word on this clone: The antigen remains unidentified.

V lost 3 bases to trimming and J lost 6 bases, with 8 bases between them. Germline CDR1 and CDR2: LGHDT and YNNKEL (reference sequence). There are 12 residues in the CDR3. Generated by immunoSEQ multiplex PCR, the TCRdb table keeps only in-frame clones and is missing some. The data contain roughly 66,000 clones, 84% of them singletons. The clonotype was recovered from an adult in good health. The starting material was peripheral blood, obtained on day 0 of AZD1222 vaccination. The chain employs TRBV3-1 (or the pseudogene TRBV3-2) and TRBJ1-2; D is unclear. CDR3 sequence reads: CASSQGRNGYTF. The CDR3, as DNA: TGTGCCAGCAGCCAGGGAAGGAATGGCTACACCTTC.